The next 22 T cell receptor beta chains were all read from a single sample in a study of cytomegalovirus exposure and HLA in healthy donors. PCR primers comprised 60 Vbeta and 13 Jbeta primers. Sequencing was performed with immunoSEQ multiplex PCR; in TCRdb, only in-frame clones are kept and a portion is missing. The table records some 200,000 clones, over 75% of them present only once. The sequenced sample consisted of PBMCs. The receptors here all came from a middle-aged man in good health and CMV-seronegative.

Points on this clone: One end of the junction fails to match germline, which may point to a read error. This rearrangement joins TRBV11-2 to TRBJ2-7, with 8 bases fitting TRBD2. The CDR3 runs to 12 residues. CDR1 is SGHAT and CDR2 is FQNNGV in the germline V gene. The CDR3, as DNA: TGTGCCAGCAGCCCCTCGGGGGGGGGACTCCTCTTC. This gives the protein CASSPSGGGLLF.

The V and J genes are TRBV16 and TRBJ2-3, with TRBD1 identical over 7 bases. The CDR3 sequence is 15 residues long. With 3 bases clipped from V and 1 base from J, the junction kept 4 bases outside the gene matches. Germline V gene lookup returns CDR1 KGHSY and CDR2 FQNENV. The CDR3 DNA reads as TGTGCCAGCAGCCAGACAGGGCGAGGCACAGATACGCAGTATTTT. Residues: CASSQTGRGTDTQYF.

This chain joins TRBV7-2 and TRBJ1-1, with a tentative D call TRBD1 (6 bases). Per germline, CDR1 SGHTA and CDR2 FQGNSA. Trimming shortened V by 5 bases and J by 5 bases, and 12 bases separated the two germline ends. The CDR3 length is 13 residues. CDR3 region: CASSPVQGTEAFF. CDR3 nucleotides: TGTGCCAGCAGCCCGGTTCAGGGGACTGAAGCTTTCTTT.

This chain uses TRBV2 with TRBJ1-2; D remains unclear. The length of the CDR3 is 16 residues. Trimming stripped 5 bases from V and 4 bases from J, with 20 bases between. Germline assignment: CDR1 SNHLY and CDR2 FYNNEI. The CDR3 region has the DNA TGTGCCAGCAGTACCCCACAGCTCCCGGACTCCTATGGCTACACCTTC. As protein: CASSTPQLPDSYGYTF.

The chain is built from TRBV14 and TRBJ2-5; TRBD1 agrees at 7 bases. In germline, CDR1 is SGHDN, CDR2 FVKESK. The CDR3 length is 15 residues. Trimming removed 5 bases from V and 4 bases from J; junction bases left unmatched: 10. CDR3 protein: CASSSDHRGVETQYF. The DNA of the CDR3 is TGTGCCAGCAGCTCGGATCACAGGGGCGTAGAGACCCAGTACTTC.

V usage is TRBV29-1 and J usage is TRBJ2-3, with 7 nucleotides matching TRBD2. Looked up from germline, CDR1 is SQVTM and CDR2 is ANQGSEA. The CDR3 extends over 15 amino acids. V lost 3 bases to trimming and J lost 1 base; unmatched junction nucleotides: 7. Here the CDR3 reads CSVEGGERGTDTQYF. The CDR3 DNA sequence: TGCAGCGTTGAGGGAGGGGAACGGGGCACAGATACGCAGTATTTT.

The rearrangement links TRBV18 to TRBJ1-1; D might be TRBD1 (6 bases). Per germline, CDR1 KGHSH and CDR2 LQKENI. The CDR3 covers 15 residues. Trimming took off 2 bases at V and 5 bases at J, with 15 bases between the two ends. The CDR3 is CASSPNEGGLTEAFF. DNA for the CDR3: TGTGCCAGCTCACCAAATGAGGGGGGGCTGACTGAAGCTTTCTTT.

The CDR3 sequence is CASSFRTGRRYTF. Here the CDR3 DNA reads TGTGCCAGCAGTTTCCGGACAGGAAGGCGCTACACCTTC. This chain links TRBV6-5 with TRBJ1-2, with 7 positions matching TRBD1. The germline V gene encodes CDR1 MNHEY and CDR2 SVGAGI. Trimming at V came to 4 bases and at J to 9 bases, leaving 8 bases not matched to a gene. The CDR3 has 13 residues.

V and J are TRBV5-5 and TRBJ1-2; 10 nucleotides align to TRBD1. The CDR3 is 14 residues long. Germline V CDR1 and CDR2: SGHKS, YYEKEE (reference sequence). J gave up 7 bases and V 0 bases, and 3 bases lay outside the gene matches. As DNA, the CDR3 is TGTGCCAGCAGCTTGGGGACAGGGGGAGGTGGCTACACCTTC. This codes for CASSLGTGGGGYTF.

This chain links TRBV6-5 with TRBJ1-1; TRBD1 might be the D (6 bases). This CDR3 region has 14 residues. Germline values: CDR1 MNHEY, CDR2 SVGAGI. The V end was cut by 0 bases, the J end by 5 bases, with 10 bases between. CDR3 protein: CASSYSGGRTEAFF. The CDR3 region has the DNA TGTGCCAGCAGTTACTCAGGGGGTAGGACTGAAGCTTTCTTT.

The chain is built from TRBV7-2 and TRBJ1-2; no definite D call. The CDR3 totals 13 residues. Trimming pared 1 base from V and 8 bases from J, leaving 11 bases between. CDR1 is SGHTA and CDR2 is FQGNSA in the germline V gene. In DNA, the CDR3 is TGTGCCAGCAGCTTAGGGTGGGCACCCGGCTACACCTTC. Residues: CASSLGWAPGYTF.

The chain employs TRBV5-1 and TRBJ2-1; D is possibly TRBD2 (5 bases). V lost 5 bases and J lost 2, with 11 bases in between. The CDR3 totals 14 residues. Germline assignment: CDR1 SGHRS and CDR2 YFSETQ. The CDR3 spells CASRRESAYNEQFF. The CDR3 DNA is TGCGCCAGCAGGAGGGAGAGCGCCTACAATGAGCAGTTCTTC.

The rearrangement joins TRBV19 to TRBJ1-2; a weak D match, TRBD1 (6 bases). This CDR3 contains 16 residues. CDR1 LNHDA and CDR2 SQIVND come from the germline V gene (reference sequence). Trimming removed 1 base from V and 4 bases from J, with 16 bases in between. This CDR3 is CASSIVLWDTAYGYTF. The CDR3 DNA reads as TGTGCCAGTAGTATAGTTCTTTGGGACACCGCCTATGGCTACACCTTC.

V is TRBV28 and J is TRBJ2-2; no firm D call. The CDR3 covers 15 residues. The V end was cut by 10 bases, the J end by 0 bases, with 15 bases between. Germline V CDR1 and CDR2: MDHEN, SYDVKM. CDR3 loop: CATYGRRANTGELFF. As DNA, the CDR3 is TGTGCCACCTACGGTAGACGGGCGAACACCGGGGAGCTGTTTTTT.

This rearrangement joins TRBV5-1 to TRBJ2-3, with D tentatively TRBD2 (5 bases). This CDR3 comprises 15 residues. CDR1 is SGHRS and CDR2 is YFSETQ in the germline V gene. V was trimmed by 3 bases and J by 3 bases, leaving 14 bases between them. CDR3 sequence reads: CASSSTSVITDTQYF. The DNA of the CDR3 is TGCGCCAGCAGCTCTACTAGTGTTATAACAGATACGCAGTATTTT.

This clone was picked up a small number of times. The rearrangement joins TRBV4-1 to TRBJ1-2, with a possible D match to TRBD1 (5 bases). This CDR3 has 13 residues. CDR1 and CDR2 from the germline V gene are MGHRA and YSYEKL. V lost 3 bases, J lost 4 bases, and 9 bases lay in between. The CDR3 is CASSQYDSYGYTF. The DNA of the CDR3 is TGCGCCAGCAGCCAGTACGACAGCTATGGCTACACCTTC.

CDR3: CASSWTGGAGEKLFF. CDR3 bases: TGTGCCAGCAGTTGGACAGGGGGAGCAGGTGAAAAACTGTTTTTT. The chain is built from TRBV6-5 and TRBJ1-4; TRBD1 aligns across 10 bases. J lost 7 bases, V lost 4 bases, and 6 bases had no gene match. CDR1 is MNHEY, CDR2 SVGAGI, per germline. This CDR3 comprises 15 residues.

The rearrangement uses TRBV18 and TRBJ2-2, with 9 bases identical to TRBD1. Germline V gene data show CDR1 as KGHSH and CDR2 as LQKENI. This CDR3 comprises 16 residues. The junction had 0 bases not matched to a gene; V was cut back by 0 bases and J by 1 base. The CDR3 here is CASSPPGQGNTGELFF. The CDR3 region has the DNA TGTGCCAGCTCACCACCGGGACAGGGGAACACCGGGGAGCTGTTTTTT.

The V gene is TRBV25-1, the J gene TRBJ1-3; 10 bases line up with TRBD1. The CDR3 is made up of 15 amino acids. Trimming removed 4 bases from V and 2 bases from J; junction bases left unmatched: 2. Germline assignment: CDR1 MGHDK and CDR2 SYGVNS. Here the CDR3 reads CASSAGQGTGNTIYF. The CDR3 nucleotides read TGTGCCAGCAGTGCGGGACAGGGGACTGGAAACACCATATATTTT.

CDR3 sequence reads: CASALSGQGSPLHF. The CDR3 coding sequence is TGTGCTAGTGCCCTCTCGGGACAAGGCTCACCCCTCCACTTT. The J gene is TRBJ1-6, the V gene TRBV12-5; the D gene is possibly TRBD1 (6 bases). Germline loops: CDR1 LGHNT, CDR2 FRNRAP. The CDR3 contains 14 residues. V shed 7 bases and J shed 10 bases, with 17 bases lying between them.

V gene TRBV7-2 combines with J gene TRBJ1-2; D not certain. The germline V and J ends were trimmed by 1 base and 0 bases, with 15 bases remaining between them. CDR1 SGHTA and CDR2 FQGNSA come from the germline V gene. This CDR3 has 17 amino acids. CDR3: CASSLGLGRTSNYGYTF. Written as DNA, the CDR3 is TGTGCCAGCAGCTTAGGACTCGGGAGAACGTCTAACTATGGCTACACCTTC.

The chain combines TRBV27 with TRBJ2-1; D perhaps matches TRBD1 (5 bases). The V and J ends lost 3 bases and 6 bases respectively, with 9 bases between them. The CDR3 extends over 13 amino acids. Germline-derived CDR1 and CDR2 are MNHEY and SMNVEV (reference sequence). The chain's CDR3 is CASSFGRGNEQFF. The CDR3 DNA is TGTGCCAGCAGTTTTGGTAGGGGCAATGAGCAGTTCTTC.